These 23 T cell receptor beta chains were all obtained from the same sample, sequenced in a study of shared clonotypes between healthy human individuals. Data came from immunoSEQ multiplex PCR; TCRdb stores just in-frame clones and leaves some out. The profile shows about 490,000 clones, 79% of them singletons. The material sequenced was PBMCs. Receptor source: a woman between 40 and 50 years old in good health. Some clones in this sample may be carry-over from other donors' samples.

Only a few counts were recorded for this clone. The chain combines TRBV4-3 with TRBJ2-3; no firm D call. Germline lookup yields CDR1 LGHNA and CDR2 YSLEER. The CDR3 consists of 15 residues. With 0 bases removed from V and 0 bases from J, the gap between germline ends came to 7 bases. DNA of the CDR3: TGCGCCAGCAGCCAAGATCTTTTTAGCACAGATACGCAGTATTTT. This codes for CASSQDLFSTDTQYF.

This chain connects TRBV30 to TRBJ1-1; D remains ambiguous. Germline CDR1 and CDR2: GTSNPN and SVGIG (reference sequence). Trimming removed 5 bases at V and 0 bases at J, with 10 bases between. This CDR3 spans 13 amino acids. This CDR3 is CAWEWKMNTEAFF. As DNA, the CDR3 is TGTGCCTGGGAGTGGAAGATGAACACTGAAGCTTTCTTT.

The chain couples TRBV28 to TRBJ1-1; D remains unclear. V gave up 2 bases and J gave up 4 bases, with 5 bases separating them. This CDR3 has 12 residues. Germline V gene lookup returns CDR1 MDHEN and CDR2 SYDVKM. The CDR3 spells CASSLHLTEAFF. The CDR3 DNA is TGTGCCAGCAGTTTACATCTCACTGAAGCTTTCTTT.

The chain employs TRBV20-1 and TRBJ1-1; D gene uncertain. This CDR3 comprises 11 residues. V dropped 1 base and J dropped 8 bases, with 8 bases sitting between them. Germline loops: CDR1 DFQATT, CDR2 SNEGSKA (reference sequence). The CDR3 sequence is CSARVTAEAFF. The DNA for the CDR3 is TGCAGTGCTAGAGTCACGGCAGAAGCTTTCTTT.

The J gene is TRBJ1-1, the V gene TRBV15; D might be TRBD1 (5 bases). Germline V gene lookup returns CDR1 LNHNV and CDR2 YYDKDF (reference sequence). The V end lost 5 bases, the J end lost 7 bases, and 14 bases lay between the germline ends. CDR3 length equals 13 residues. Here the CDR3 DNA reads TGTGCCACCAGCTCACCACTGACAGTTGAAGCTTTCTTT. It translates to CATSSPLTVEAFF.

The CDR3: CASSRGGRHSGNTIYF. The CDR3 nucleotides are TGTGCCAGCAGCCGGGGGGGGCGGCACTCTGGAAACACCATATATTTT. The chain couples TRBV13 to TRBJ1-3; possible D gene TRBD1, 6 bases. The CDR3 spans 16 residues. V gave up 5 bases and J gave up 0 bases, with 14 bases separating them. Germline assignment: CDR1 PRHDT and CDR2 FYEKMQ (reference sequence).

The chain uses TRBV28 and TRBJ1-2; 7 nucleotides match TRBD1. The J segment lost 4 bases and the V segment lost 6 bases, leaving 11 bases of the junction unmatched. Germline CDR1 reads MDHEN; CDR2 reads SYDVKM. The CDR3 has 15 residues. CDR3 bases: TGTGCCAGCAGAGAAAATGACAGGGATGTCTATGGCTACACCTTC. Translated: CASRENDRDVYGYTF.

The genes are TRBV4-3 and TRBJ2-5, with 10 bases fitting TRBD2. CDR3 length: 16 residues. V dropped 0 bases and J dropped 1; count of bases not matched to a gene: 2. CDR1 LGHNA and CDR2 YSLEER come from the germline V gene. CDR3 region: CASSQESGRAQETQYF. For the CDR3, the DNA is TGCGCCAGCAGCCAAGAAAGCGGGAGGGCCCAAGAGACCCAGTACTTC.

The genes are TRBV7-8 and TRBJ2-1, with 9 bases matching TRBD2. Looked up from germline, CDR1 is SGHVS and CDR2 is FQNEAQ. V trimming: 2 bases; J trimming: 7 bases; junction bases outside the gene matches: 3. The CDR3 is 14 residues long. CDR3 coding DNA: TGTGCCAGCAGCTTATGGCGGGAGGGGAATGAGCAGTTCTTC. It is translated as CASSLWREGNEQFF.

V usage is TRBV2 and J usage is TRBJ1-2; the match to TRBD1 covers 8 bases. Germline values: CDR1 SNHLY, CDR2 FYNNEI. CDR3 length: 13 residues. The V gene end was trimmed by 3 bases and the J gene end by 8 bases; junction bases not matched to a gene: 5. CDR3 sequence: CASSEDRDAGYTF. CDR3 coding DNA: TGTGCCAGCAGTGAGGACAGGGATGCGGGCTACACCTTC.

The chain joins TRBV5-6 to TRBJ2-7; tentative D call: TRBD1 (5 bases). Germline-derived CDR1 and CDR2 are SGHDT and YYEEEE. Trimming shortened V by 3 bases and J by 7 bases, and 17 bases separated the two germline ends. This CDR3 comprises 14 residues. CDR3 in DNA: TGTGCCAGCAGCTACAGGCTACCGAGTTCTGAGCAGTACTTC. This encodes CASSYRLPSSEQYF.

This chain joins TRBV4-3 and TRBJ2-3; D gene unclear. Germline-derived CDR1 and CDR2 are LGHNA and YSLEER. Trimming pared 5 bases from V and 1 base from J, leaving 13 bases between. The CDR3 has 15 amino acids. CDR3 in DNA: TGCGCCAGCAGCGAAGGGCGTTGGGGCACAGATACGCAGTATTTT. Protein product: CASSEGRWGTDTQYF.

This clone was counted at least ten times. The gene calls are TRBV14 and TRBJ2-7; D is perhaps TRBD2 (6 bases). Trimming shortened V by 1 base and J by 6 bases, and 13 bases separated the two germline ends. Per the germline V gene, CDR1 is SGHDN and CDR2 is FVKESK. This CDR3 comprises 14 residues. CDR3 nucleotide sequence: TGTGCCAGCAGCCAAGTTACGGGAGTTGTCGAGCAGTACTTC. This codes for CASSQVTGVVEQYF. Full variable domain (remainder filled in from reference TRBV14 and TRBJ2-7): EAGVTQFPSHSVIEKGQTVTLRCDPISGHDNLYWYRRVMGKEIKFLLHFVKESKQDESGMPNNRFLAERTGGTYSTLKVQPAELEDSGVYFCASSQVTGVVEQYFGPGTRLTVT.

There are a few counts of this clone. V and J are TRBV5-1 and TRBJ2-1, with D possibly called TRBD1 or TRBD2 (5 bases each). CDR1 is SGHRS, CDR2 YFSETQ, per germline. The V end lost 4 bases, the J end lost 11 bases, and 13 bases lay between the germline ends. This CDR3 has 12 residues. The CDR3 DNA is TGCGCCAGCAGCATAAGGGGAGACCAGCAGTTCTTC. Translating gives CASSIRGDQQFF. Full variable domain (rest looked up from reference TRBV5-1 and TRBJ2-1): KAGVTQTPRYLIKTRGQQVTLSCSPISGHRSVSWYQQTPGQGLQFLFEYFSETQRNKGNFPGRFSGRQFSNSRSEMNVSTLELGDSALYLCASSIRGDQQFFGPGTRLTVL.

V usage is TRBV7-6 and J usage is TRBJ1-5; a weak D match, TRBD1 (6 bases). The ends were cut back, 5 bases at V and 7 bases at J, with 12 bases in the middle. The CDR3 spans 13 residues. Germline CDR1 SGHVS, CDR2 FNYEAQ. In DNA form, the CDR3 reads TGTGCCAGCAGCCCGGAGGGGGGGCAGCCCCAGCATTTT. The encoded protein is CASSPEGGQPQHF.

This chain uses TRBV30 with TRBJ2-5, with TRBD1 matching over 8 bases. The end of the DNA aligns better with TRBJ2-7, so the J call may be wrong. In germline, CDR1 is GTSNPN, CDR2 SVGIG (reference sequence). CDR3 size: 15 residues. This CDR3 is CAWSKQGGIPYEQYF. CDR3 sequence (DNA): TGTGCCTGGAGTAAACAGGGGGGCATCCCCTACGAGCAGTACTTC.

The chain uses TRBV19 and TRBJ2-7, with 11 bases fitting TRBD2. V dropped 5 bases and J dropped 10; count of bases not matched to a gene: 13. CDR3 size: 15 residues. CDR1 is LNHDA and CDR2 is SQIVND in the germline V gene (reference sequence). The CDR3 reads CASSSGLADGALQYF. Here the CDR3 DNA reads TGTGCCAGTAGTTCGGGACTAGCGGACGGAGCCCTTCAGTACTTC.

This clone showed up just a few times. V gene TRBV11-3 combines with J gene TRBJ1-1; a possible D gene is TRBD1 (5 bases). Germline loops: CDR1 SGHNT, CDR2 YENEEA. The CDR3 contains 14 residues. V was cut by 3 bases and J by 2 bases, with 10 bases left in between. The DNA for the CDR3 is TGTGCCAGCAGCTTCCGGGGCAGAAACACTGAAGCTTTCTTT. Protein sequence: CASSFRGRNTEAFF.

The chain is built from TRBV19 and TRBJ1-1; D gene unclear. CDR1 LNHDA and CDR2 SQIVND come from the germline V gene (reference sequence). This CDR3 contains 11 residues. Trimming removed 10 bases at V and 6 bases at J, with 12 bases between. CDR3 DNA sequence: TGTGCCACCCCTGAGGGCCCTGAAGCTTTCTTT. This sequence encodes CATPEGPEAFF.

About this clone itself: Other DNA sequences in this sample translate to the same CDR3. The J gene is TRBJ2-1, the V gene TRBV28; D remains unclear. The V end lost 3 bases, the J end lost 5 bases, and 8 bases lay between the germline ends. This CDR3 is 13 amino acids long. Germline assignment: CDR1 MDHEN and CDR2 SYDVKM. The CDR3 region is CASSFRPDNEQFF. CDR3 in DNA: TGTGCCAGCAGTTTCCGGCCCGACAATGAGCAGTTCTTC.

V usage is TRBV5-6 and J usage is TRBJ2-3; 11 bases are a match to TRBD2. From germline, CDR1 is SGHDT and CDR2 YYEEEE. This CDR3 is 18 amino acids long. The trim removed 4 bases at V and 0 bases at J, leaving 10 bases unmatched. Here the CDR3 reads CASSPGLAVVLSTDTQYF. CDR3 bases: TGTGCCAGCAGCCCGGGACTAGCGGTTGTACTTAGCACAGATACGCAGTATTTT.

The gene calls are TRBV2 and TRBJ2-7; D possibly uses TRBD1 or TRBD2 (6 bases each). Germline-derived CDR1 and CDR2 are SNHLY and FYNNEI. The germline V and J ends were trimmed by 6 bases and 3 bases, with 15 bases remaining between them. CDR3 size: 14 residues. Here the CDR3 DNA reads TGTGCCAGCAGGGGGGGCGGACGCATCTACGAGCAGTACTTC. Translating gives CASRGGGRIYEQYF.

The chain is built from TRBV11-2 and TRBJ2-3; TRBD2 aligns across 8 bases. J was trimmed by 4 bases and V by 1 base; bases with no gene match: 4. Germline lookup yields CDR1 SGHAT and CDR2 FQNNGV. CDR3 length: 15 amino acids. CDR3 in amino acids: CASSLAGGPSDTQYF. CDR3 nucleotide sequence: TGTGCCAGCAGCTTAGCGGGAGGGCCCTCAGATACGCAGTATTTT.